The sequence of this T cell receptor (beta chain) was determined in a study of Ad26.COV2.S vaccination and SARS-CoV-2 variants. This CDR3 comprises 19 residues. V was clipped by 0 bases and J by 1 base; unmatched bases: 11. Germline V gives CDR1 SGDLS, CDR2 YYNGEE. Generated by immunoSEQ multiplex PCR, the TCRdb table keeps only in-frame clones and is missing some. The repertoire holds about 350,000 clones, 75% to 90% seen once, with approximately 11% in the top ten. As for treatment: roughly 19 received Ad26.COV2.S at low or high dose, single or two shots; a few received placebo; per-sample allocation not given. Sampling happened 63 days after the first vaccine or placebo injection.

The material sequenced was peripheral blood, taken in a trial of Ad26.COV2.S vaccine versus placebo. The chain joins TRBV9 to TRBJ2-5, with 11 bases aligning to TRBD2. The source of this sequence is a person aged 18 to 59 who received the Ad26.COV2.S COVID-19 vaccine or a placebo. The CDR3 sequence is CASSVVAGLAGGPQETQYF. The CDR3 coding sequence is TGTGCCAGCAGCGTAGTGGCAGGGCTAGCGGGAGGCCCCCAAGAGACCCAGTACTTC.